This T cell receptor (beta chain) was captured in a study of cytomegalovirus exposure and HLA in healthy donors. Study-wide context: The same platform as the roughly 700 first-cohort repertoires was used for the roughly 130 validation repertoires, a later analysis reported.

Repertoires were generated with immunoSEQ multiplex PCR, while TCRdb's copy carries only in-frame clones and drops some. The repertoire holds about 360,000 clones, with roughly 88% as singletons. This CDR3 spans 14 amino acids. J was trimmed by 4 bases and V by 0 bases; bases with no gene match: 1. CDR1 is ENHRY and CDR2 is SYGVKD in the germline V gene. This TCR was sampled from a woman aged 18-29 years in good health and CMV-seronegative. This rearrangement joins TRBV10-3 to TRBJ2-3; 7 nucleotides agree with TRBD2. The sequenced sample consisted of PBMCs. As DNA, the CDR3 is TGTGCCATCAGTGAGTCGGGGGGGTCAGATACGCAGTATTTT. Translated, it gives CAISESGGSDTQYF.